The 10 T cell receptor beta chains below come from one sample, sequenced in a study of OX40 agonist ivuxolimab in advanced cancers. Using immunoSEQ multiplex PCR, the repertoire was profiled, and TCRdb retains in-frame clones only, with some absent. Seen here are about 53,000 clones, 85% to 90% observed once, and the top ten hold 9.5% to 13%. Sequencing used CD4+ or CD8+ T cells sorted from blood, obtained in a trial of the OX40 agonist ivuxolimab. The source of these receptors is an adult with an advanced solid tumor such as melanoma, head and neck, liver or kidney cancer.

V is TRBV5-6 and J is TRBJ1-2; 11 nucleotides align to TRBD1. Looked up from germline, CDR1 is SGHDT and CDR2 is YYEEEE. The junction had 0 bases not matched to a gene; V was cut back by 4 bases and J by 4 bases. The CDR3 sequence is 13 residues long. CDR3 sequence (DNA): TGTGCCAGCAGCGGGACAGGGGGCTATGGCTACACCTTC. Protein product: CASSGTGGYGYTF.

This clone was detected only once. The gene calls are TRBV2 and TRBJ1-1; D is possibly TRBD1 (5 bases). The germline CDR1 and CDR2 sequences are SNHLY and FYNNEI. V gave up 6 bases and J gave up 5 bases, with 13 bases separating them. The CDR3 consists of 13 residues. CDR3 bases: TGTGCCAGCAGGCGGGACGTGGGGACTGAAGCTTTCTTT. Encoded protein: CASRRDVGTEAFF.

V usage is TRBV27 and J usage is TRBJ2-3; D is undetermined. The V end was cut by 9 bases, the J end by 4 bases, with 20 bases between. The germline gives CDR1 MNHEY, CDR2 SMNVEV (reference sequence). This CDR3 is 15 amino acids long. DNA for the CDR3: TGTGCCAGTCAGGCGGCCCTCATGAGGTCAGATACGCAGTATTTT. Its translation: CASQAALMRSDTQYF.

The V gene is TRBV28, the J gene TRBJ1-2; D is possibly TRBD1 (6 bases). Looked up from germline, CDR1 is MDHEN and CDR2 is SYDVKM. The CDR3 extends over 14 amino acids. V was cut by 6 bases and J by 2 bases, with 13 bases left in between. CDR3 DNA sequence: TGTGCCAGCAGCAGGGACAAGAGCAACTATGGCTACACCTTC. Its protein product is CASSRDKSNYGYTF.

This chain uses TRBV6-5 with TRBJ1-2; maybe TRBD1 (6 bases). V lost 2 bases, J lost 10 bases, and 14 bases lay in between. The CDR3 is made up of 13 amino acids. Looked up from germline, CDR1 is MNHEY and CDR2 is SVGAGI. The CDR3 DNA sequence: TGTGCCAGCAGTTACACCCGGGACACGGACTACACCTTC. It specifies CASSYTRDTDYTF.

V gene TRBV28 combines with J gene TRBJ2-2; 8 bases match TRBD1. This CDR3 has 14 residues. Germline V lookup: CDR1 MDHEN, CDR2 SYDVKM. Losses at the gene ends were 6 bases for V and 6 bases for J; bases not matched to a gene: 6. The CDR3 nucleotides read TGTGCCAGCAGGAGGACAGGGTCAGCCGGGGAGCTGTTTTTT. Its translation: CASRRTGSAGELFF.

The chain couples TRBV2 to TRBJ2-7; possibly TRBD1 for D (5 bases). The germline gives CDR1 SNHLY, CDR2 FYNNEI. The CDR3 contains 13 residues. V was pared by 6 bases and J by 3 bases, with 12 bases between. The CDR3 protein is CASREQDNYEQYF. The CDR3 nucleotides are TGTGCCAGCAGGGAACAGGACAACTACGAGCAGTACTTC.

The V and J genes are TRBV18 and TRBJ2-5; no clear D. This CDR3 has 12 residues. V dropped 3 bases and J dropped 3 bases, with 5 bases sitting between them. Germline loops: CDR1 KGHSH, CDR2 LQKENI. The chain's CDR3 is CASSPRKETQYF. The CDR3 DNA is TGTGCCAGCTCACCGCGCAAAGAGACCCAGTACTTC.

V gene TRBV5-1 combines with J gene TRBJ2-1; 9 nucleotides align to TRBD2. CDR1 is SGHRS and CDR2 is YFSETQ in the germline V gene. After removal of 4 bases from V and 2 bases from J, the junction contained 4 bases not matched to a gene. This CDR3 region has 15 residues. CDR3 nucleotide sequence: TGCGCCAGCAGCGCGGCTAGCGGGACCTACAATGAGCAGTTCTTC. It encodes CASSAASGTYNEQFF.

The V call is TRBV5-4, the J call TRBJ2-2; D not resolved. The germline V gene encodes CDR1 SGHNT and CDR2 YYREEE (reference sequence). The CDR3 consists of 16 residues. The ends were cut back, 3 bases at V and 1 base at J, with 13 bases in the middle. The CDR3 DNA reads as TGTGCCAGCAGCTCGGACCCGGAATTGAACACCGGGGAGCTGTTTTTT. It translates to CASSSDPELNTGELFF.